The clone carrying this T cell receptor beta chain was seen many times. The antigen is undetermined. The sample comes from a study of Graves' ophthalmopathy and Graves' hyperthyroidism. Findings of the study overall: Ophthalmopathy and stable hyperthyroidism were discriminated by a 13-signature model, with about 91% sensitivity and approximately 78% specificity.

Trimming cost V 6 bases and J 1 base; bases outside gene matches: 4. The CDR3 has 14 residues. In germline, CDR1 is LGHNT, CDR2 FRNRAP. CDR3 regions of TCR beta were amplified from RNA transcripts. HTBI-primed first-round RT-PCR preceded second-round multiplex PCR. In TCRdb, the multiplex PCR reads were re-called with MiXCR into one record per CDR3 protein. This sample has hundreds of thousands of distinct CDR3 sequences, with under 25% found just once. Among the exclusions were patients with other autoimmune diseases, uncontrolled infections, pregnancy or lactation. Clinicians diagnosed using symptoms, serum thyroxine, TRAb, thyroid ultrasound and orbital computed tomography. The source of the PBMCs was roughly 10 ml of fresh peripheral blood.

The receptor was derived from a woman in her forties or fifties with Graves' ophthalmopathy. V usage is TRBV12-5 and J usage is TRBJ1-1, with TRBD1 matching over 8 bases. The sequenced sample was peripheral blood. The CDR3 DNA sequence: TGTGCTAGTGGCTACAGGGGGGCGAACACTGAAGCTTTCTTT. It yields the protein CASGYRGANTEAFF.